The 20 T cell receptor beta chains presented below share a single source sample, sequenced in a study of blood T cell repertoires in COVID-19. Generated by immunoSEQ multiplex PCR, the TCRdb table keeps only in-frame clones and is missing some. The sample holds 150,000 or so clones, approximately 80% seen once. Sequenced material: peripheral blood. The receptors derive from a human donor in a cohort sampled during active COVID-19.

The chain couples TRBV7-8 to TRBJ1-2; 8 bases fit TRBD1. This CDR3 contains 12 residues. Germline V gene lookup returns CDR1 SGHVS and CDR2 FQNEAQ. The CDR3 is CAVVDRGYGYTF. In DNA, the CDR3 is TGTGCAGTCGTTGACAGGGGCTATGGCTACACCTTC.

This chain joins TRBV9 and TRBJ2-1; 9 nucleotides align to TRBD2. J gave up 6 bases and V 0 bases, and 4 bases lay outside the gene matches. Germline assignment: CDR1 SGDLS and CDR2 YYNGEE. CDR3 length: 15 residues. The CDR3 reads CASSVGLAVGNEQFF. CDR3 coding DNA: TGTGCCAGCAGCGTAGGACTAGCGGTTGGCAATGAGCAGTTCTTC.

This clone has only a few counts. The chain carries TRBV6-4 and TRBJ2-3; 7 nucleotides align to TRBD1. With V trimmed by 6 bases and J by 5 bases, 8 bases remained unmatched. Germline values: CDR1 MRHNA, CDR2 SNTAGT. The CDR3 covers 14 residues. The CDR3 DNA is TGTGCCAGCAGCCCTGGGTCAGGGGGAGATACGCAGTATTTT. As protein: CASSPGSGGDTQYF.

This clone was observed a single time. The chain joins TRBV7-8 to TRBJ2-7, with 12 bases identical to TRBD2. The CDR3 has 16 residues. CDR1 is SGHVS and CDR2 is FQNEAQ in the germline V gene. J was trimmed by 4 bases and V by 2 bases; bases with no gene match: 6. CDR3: CASSLPTSGSGYEQYF. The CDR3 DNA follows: TGTGCCAGCAGCTTACCGACTAGCGGGAGCGGGTACGAGCAGTACTTC.

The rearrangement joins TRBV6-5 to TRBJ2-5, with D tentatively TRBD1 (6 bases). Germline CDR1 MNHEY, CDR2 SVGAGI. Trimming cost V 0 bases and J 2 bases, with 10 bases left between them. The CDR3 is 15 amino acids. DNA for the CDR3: TGTGCCAGCAGTTACTCGACCGGACAGCAAGAGACCCAGTACTTC. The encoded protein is CASSYSTGQQETQYF.

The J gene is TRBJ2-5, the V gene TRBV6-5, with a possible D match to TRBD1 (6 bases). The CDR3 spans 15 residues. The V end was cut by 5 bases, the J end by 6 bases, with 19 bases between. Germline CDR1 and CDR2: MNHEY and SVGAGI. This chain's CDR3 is CASSPRQARGKTQYF. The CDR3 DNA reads TGTGCCAGCAGTCCGCGACAAGCTAGGGGGAAGACCCAGTACTTC.

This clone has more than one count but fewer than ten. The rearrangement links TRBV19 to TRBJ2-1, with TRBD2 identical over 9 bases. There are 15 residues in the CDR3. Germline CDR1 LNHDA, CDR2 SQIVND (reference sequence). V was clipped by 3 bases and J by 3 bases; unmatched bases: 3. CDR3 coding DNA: TGTGCCAGTAGTATTAGCGGGAGAGTCTACAATGAGCAGTTCTTC. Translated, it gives CASSISGRVYNEQFF.

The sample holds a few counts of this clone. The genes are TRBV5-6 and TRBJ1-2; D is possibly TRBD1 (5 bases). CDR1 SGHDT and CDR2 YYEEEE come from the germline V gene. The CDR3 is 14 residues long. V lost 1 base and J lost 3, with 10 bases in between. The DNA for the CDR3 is TGTGCCAGCAGCTTGACAGGCAGACACTATGGCTACACCTTC. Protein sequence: CASSLTGRHYGYTF. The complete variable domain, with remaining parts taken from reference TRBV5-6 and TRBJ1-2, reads DAGVTQSPTHLIKTRGQQVTLRCSPKSGHDTVSWYQQALGQGPQFIFQYYEEEERQRGNFPDRFSGHQFPNYSSELNVNALLLGDSALYLCASSLTGRHYGYTFGSGTRLTVV.

The CDR3 DNA reads TGTGCCAGCAGCTTTAAGACAGGGGAGAACGGCTACACCTTC. It translates to CASSFKTGENGYTF. The rearrangement joins TRBV9 to TRBJ1-2, with 8 positions matching TRBD1. The V segment lost 4 bases and the J segment 8 bases; nucleotides outside the gene matches: 10. Germline-derived CDR1 and CDR2 are SGDLS and YYNGEE. CDR3 size: 14 residues.

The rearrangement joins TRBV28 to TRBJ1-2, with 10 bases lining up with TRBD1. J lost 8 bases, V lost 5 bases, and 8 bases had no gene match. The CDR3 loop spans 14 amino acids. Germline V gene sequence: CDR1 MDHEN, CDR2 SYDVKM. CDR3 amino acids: CASSLGQGGTGYTF. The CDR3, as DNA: TGTGCCAGCAGTCTCGGACAGGGGGGGACGGGCTACACCTTC.

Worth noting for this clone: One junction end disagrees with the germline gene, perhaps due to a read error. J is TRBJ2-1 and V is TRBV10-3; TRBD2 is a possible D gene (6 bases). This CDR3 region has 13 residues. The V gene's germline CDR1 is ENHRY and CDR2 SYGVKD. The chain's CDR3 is CALRGDSHNEQFF. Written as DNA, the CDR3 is TGTGCCTTACGAGGGGACTCCCACAATGAGCAGTTCTTC.

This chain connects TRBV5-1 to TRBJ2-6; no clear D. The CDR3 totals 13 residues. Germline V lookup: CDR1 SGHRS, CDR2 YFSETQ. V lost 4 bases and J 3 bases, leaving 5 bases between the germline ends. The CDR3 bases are TGCGCCAGCAGCCCCAGTGGGGCCAACGTCCTGACTTTC. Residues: CASSPSGANVLTF. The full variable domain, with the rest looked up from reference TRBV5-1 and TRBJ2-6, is KAGVTQTPRYLIKTRGQQVTLSCSPISGHRSVSWYQQTPGQGLQFLFEYFSETQRNKGNFPGRFSGRQFSNSRSEMNVSTLELGDSALYLCASSPSGANVLTFGAGSRLTVL.

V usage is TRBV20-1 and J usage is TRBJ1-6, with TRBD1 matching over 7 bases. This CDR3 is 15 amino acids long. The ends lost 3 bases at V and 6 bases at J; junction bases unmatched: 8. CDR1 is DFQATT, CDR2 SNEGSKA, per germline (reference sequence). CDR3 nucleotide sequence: TGCAGTGCTAGTCAGTCGGCAGGGGGTAATTCACCCCTCCACTTT. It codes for CSASQSAGGNSPLHF.

The CDR3 coding sequence is TGTGCCAGCTCCGCCGACAGGGGCGGAGAGACCCAGTACTTC. Protein sequence: CASSADRGGETQYF. The V gene is TRBV18, the J gene TRBJ2-5; 8 positions agree with TRBD1. The V gene end was trimmed by 6 bases and the J gene end by 4 bases; junction bases not matched to a gene: 7. This CDR3 spans 14 amino acids. CDR1 is KGHSH and CDR2 is LQKENI in the germline V gene.

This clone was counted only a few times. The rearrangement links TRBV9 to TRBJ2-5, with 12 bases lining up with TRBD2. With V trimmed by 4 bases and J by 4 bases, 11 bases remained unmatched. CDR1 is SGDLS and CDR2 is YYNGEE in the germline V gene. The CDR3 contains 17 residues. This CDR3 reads CASSPEGLAGGVETQYF. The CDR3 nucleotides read TGTGCCAGCAGCCCTGAGGGTCTAGCGGGAGGGGTAGAGACCCAGTACTTC.

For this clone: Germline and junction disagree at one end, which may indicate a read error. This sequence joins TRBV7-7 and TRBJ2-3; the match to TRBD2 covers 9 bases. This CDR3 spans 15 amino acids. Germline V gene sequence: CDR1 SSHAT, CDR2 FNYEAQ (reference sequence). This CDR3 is CASSRVAGATDTQYF. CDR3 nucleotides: TGTGCTAGCAGCAGGGTAGCGGGAGCCACAGATACGCAGTATTTT. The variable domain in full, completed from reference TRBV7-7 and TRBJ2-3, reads GAGVSQSPRYKVTKRGQDVTLRCDPISSHATLYWYQQALGQGPEFLTYFNYEAQPDKSGLPSDRFSAERPEGSISTLTIQRTEQRDSAMYRCASSRVAGATDTQYFGPGTRLTVL.

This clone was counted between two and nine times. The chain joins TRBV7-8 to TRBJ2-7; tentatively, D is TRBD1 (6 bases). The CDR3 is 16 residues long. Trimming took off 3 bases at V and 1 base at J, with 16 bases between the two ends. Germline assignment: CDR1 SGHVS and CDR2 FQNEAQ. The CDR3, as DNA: TGTGCCAGCAGCTTTTCCGCCGGGACAAGTTCCTACGAGCAGTACTTC. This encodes CASSFSAGTSSYEQYF.

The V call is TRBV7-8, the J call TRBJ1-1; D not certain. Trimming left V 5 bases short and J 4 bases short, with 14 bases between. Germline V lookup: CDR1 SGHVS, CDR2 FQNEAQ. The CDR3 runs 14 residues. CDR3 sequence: CASSPQTLSTEAFF. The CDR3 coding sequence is TGTGCCAGCAGCCCACAGACACTGAGCACTGAAGCTTTCTTT.

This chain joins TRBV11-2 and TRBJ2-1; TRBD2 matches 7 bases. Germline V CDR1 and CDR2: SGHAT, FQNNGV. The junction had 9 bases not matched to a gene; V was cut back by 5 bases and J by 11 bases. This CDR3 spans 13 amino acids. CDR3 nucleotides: TGTGCCAGCAGCCCCGGACTAGATTCTCAGCAGTTCTTC. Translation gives CASSPGLDSQQFF.

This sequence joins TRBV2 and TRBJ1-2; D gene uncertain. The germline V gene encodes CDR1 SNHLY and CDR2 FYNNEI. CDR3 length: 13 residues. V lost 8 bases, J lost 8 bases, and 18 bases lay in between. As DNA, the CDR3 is TGTGCCAGCTTTTGGTCCCGTACGGAGGGCTACACCTTC. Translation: CASFWSRTEGYTF.